Below, 22 T cell receptor beta chains from the same sample are listed, as sequenced in a study of siplizumab effects on memory and regulatory T cells. The data were produced by immunoSEQ multiplex PCR, yet TCRdb's version contains in-frame clones alone and is incomplete. In the table there are about 100,000 clones, about 90% of which are singletons. Specimen: CD4+ T cells sorted from blood. The receptors shown here come from a human donor in good health. Some clones in this sample may be carry-over from other donors' samples.

This chain joins TRBV27 and TRBJ1-5, with TRBD1 identical over 7 bases. V was pared by 6 bases and J by 6 bases, with 17 bases of the junction left unmatched. Germline V gene lookup returns CDR1 MNHEY and CDR2 SMNVEV (reference sequence). The CDR3 totals 17 residues. The CDR3 nucleotides read TGTGCCAGCAGCGACAACGGGGCTACCCACAGGGGTCAGCCCCAGCATTTT. Translated, it gives CASSDNGATHRGQPQHF.

This chain uses TRBV19 with TRBJ2-1, with 13 bases that match TRBD2. Germline CDR1 and CDR2: LNHDA and SQIVND (reference sequence). V trimming: 7 bases; J trimming: 10 bases; junction bases outside the gene matches: 7. This CDR3 is 14 amino acids long. This CDR3 reads CASTRLAGGREQFF. The CDR3 DNA reads as TGTGCCAGTACCAGACTAGCGGGAGGTCGCGAGCAGTTCTTC.

The chain employs TRBV13 and TRBJ2-1; the match to TRBD2 covers 9 bases. Germline V lookup: CDR1 PRHDT, CDR2 FYEKMQ (reference sequence). V was pared by 6 bases and J by 4 bases, with 28 bases of the junction left unmatched. CDR3 length: 22 residues. CDR3 sequence (DNA): TGTGCCAGCAGTTTTAGATGGTCGTGGACTAGCGTGGCAAAACCCTTATACAATGAGCAGTTCTTC. This codes for CASSFRWSWTSVAKPLYNEQFF.

The chain has TRBV9 and TRBJ2-2; D perhaps matches TRBD2 (5 bases). Trimming shortened V by 2 bases and J by 6 bases, and 11 bases separated the two germline ends. CDR3 length: 14 amino acids. The germline gives CDR1 SGDLS, CDR2 YYNGEE. This chain's CDR3 is CASSVRPGAGELFF. The CDR3 DNA reads TGTGCCAGCAGCGTCCGTCCCGGGGCCGGGGAGCTGTTTTTT.

The chain uses TRBV15 and TRBJ1-3; D is uncertain. Trimming left V 0 bases short and J 4 bases short, with 16 bases between. Germline loops: CDR1 LNHNV, CDR2 YYDKDF (reference sequence). The CDR3 length is 17 residues. DNA for the CDR3: TGTGCCACCAGCAGAGATAAGTTGAGTCGGTGGGGAAACACCATATATTTT. Amino acids: CATSRDKLSRWGNTIYF.

The rearrangement uses TRBV6-1 and TRBJ2-7, with D possibly being TRBD1 (6 bases). This CDR3 contains 14 residues. Germline V gene data show CDR1 as MNHNS and CDR2 as SASEGT. V was clipped by 6 bases and J by 4 bases, with 16 bases between them. For the CDR3, the DNA is TGTGCCAGCAGCAGCGACAGGAATTCTTACGAGCAGTACTTC. It encodes CASSSDRNSYEQYF.

V usage is TRBV27 and J usage is TRBJ2-3; a weak D match, TRBD2 (6 bases). The CDR3 totals 17 residues. CDR1 is MNHEY and CDR2 is SMNVEV in the germline V gene (reference sequence). The V and J ends lost 0 bases and 2 bases respectively, with 15 bases between them. The CDR3 here is CASSLSFPGAVTDTQYF. DNA of the CDR3: TGTGCCAGCAGTTTATCGTTCCCGGGAGCAGTCACAGATACGCAGTATTTT.

This clone has just one count. V gene TRBV5-1 combines with J gene TRBJ2-3, with 10 positions matching TRBD2. The V gene's germline CDR1 is SGHRS and CDR2 YFSETQ. The CDR3 spans 18 residues. J gave up 0 bases and V 2 bases, and 9 bases lay outside the gene matches. The CDR3 reads CASSFLAGGLSSTDTQYF. The CDR3 DNA follows: TGCGCCAGCAGCTTCTTAGCGGGAGGCCTCTCTAGCACAGATACGCAGTATTTT.

This chain joins TRBV28 and TRBJ2-5; the D is unclear. V was pared by 5 bases and J by 6 bases, with 7 bases between. From germline, CDR1 is MDHEN and CDR2 SYDVKM. The CDR3 runs 11 residues. CDR3 region: CASSVHKTQYF. In nucleotides, the CDR3 is TGTGCCAGCAGTGTTCATAAGACCCAGTACTTC.

The chain uses TRBV12-2 and TRBJ2-1; TRBD2 is the table's D call and was not checked against the DNA. TRBV12-2 is described as a pseudogene. The CDR3 is made up of 16 amino acids. CDR3 DNA sequence: TGTGCAAGTCGCTTCCCTAGCGGGAGTCTCTACAATGAGCAGTTCTTC. It specifies CASRFPSGSLYNEQFF.

The chain combines TRBV11-2 with TRBJ2-2, with a possible D match to TRBD1 (5 bases). CDR1 SGHAT and CDR2 FQNNGV come from the germline V gene. V dropped 3 bases and J dropped 5 bases, with 10 bases sitting between them. The CDR3 loop spans 14 amino acids. This CDR3 reads CASSLERGTGELFF. DNA for the CDR3: TGTGCCAGCAGCTTGGAAAGGGGTACCGGGGAGCTGTTTTTT.

This clone was counted a single time. The rearrangement joins TRBV4-1 to TRBJ2-7; 11 bases agree with TRBD2. V was clipped by 1 base and J by 7 bases; unmatched bases: 9. This CDR3 region has 16 residues. Germline lookup yields CDR1 MGHRA and CDR2 YSYEKL. In DNA, the CDR3 is TGCGCCAGCAGCCAAGCCCGGACTAGCGGGCTATGGGAGCAGTACTTC. Its translation is CASSQARTSGLWEQYF.

The V and J genes are TRBV15 and TRBJ2-5, with 8 bases matching TRBD2. The trim removed 1 base at V and 2 bases at J, leaving 9 bases unmatched. Per germline, CDR1 LNHNV and CDR2 YYDKDF (reference sequence). The CDR3 is 17 amino acids. Here the CDR3 DNA reads TGTGCCACCAGCAGAGCACTTTCGGGAGGGGTTCAAGAGACCCAGTACTTC. Protein: CATSRALSGGVQETQYF.

J is TRBJ2-7 and V is TRBV27; D may be TRBD2 (6 bases). Per the germline V gene, CDR1 is MNHEY and CDR2 is SMNVEV (reference sequence). V was shortened by 3 bases and J by 0 bases, with 15 bases between the two germline ends. This CDR3 contains 16 residues. This CDR3 reads CASSFTASSGSYEQYF. In nucleotides, the CDR3 is TGTGCCAGCAGTTTCACGGCTAGTAGCGGCTCCTACGAGCAGTACTTC.

The chain joins TRBV5-1 to TRBJ2-5, with TRBD1 identical over 7 bases. Germline V lookup: CDR1 SGHRS, CDR2 YFSETQ. The CDR3 sequence is 14 residues long. J lost 3 bases, V lost 4 bases, and 6 bases had no gene match. The CDR3 reads CASSRTGEKETQYF. CDR3 coding DNA: TGCGCCAGCAGCAGGACAGGAGAGAAAGAGACCCAGTACTTC.

This clone was observed a single time. This sequence joins TRBV2 and TRBJ2-2; TRBD2 aligns across 11 bases. Germline CDR1 SNHLY, CDR2 FYNNEI. The junction had 2 bases not matched to a gene; V was cut back by 3 bases and J by 5 bases. The CDR3 has 15 residues. The CDR3 loop reads CASSETSGATGELFF. The CDR3, as DNA: TGTGCCAGCAGTGAGACTAGCGGGGCGACCGGGGAGCTGTTTTTT.

The chain combines TRBV6-5 with TRBJ2-7; maybe TRBD2 (6 bases). This CDR3 is built from 16 residues. Looked up from germline, CDR1 is MNHEY and CDR2 is SVGAGI. Trimming pared 4 bases from V and 1 base from J, leaving 17 bases between. The CDR3 DNA sequence: TGTGCCAGCAGTTTACTCTCCGGGAGAATGTCCTACGAGCAGTACTTC. Protein: CASSLLSGRMSYEQYF.

J is TRBJ1-2 and V is TRBV27, with TRBD1 matching 7 bases. V was clipped by 5 bases and J by 4 bases; unmatched bases: 13. The CDR3 length is 16 residues. The germline V gene encodes CDR1 MNHEY and CDR2 SMNVEV (reference sequence). CDR3 bases: TGTGCCAGCAGTCCGGCGGGGACAGCCAGGGGCTATGGCTACACCTTC. Its translation is CASSPAGTARGYGYTF.

This clone was seen once. The V call is TRBV23-1, the J call TRBJ2-7; 7 bases are shared with TRBD1. TRBV23-1 is an ORF, and what it does is uncertain. CDR3 length equals 13 residues. Unmatched junction bases numbered 6, after V lost 8 bases and J lost 2 bases. CDR3 amino acids: CASSSGGTYEQYF. CDR3 in DNA: TGCGCCAGCTCCTCAGGGGGAACCTACGAGCAGTACTTC.

V usage is TRBV4-2 and J usage is TRBJ2-1; 9 nucleotides agree with TRBD2. J gave up 5 bases and V 0 bases, and 8 bases lay outside the gene matches. The CDR3 loop spans 17 amino acids. Per the germline V gene, CDR1 is LGHNA and CDR2 is YNFKEQ. The CDR3 region is CASSQDAVASGNNEQFF. CDR3 DNA: TGTGCCAGCAGCCAAGATGCGGTCGCTAGCGGGAACAATGAGCAGTTCTTC.

J is TRBJ2-6 and V is TRBV11-3; TRBD1 agrees at 7 bases. Germline trimming cut 8 bases from V and 0 bases from J; bases unmatched to any gene: 10. This CDR3 region has 17 residues. The germline gives CDR1 SGHNT, CDR2 YENEEA. The CDR3 nucleotides are TGTGCCAGCTCGGCCGGGACAGACAGCTCTGGGGCCAACGTCCTGACTTTC. Its translation: CASSAGTDSSGANVLTF.

The rearrangement links TRBV5-1 to TRBJ2-7; 9 nucleotides line up with TRBD2. The germline V gene has CDR1 SGHRS and CDR2 YFSETQ. The CDR3 loop spans 17 amino acids. Trimming cost V 0 bases and J 3 bases; bases outside gene matches: 10. The CDR3 region is CASSLASSSGNNYEQYF. CDR3 DNA: TGCGCCAGCAGCTTGGCCTCGTCTAGCGGGAACAACTACGAGCAGTACTTC.